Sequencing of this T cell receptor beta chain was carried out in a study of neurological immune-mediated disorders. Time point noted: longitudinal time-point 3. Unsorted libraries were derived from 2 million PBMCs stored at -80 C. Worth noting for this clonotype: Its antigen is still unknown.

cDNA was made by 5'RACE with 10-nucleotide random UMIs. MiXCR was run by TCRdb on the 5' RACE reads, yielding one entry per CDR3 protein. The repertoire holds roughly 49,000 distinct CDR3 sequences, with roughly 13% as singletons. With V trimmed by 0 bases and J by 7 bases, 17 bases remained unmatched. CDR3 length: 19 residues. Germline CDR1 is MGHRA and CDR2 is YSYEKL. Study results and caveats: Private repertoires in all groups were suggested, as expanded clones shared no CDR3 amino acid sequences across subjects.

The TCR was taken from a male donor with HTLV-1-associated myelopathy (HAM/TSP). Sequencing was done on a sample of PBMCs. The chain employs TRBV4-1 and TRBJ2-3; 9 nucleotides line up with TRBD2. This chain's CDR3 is CASSQDLGAGGPLTYTQYF. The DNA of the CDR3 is TGCGCCAGCAGCCAAGATCTAGGAGCGGGGGGTCCGCTGACATATACGCAGTATTTT.